A single sample is the source of the 25 T cell receptor beta chains below, sequenced in a study of neurological immune-mediated disorders. The time point is: longitudinal time-point 1 (baseline). A single record per CDR3 protein comes from TCRdb applying MiXCR to the 5' RACE reads. The table includes 35,000 or so distinct CDR3 sequences, approximately 3% detected once. Sequencing was carried out using PBMCs. All receptors come from a woman between 55 and 75 years old with multiple sclerosis.

In its sample, this clonotype was seen many times. The chain employs TRBV5-1 and TRBJ1-2; D unclear. This CDR3 is 13 amino acids long. V gave up 5 bases and J gave up 7 bases, with 15 bases separating them. CDR1 is SGHRS and CDR2 is YFSETQ in the germline V gene. This CDR3 is CASRDAGFGGYTF. The CDR3 coding sequence is TGCGCCAGCAGGGACGCGGGGTTTGGTGGCTACACCTTC.

This clonotype was seen only a few times. The junction departs from the called germline gene at one end, perhaps through a read error. This chain joins TRBV5-1 and TRBJ2-7; D not certain. Germline-derived CDR1 and CDR2 are SGHRS and YFSETQ. The CDR3 is 12 residues long. The CDR3 protein is CDSSLTDYEQYF. Here the CDR3 DNA reads TGCGACAGCAGCTTGACCGATTACGAGCAGTACTTC.

In this sample, this clonotype turned up many times. The rearrangement uses TRBV9 and TRBJ1-1; D might be TRBD1 (6 bases). Trimming cost V 3 bases and J 4 bases, with 16 bases left between them. CDR1 is SGDLS and CDR2 is YYNGEE in the germline V gene. The length of the CDR3 is 15 residues. In DNA, the CDR3 is TGTGCCAGCAGCGCCCCGATCGGAGGGGGCACTGAAGCTTTCTTT. It is translated as CASSAPIGGGTEAFF. Full variable domain (rest looked up from reference TRBV9 and TRBJ1-1): DSGVTQTPKHLITATGQRVTLRCSPRSGDLSVYWYQQSLDQGLQFLIQYYNGEERAKGNILERFSAQQFPDLHSELNLSSLELGDSALYFCASSAPIGGGTEAFFGQGTRLTVV.

This clonotype has ten or more counts. CDR3 loop: CASSLVGFQGSYTF. The CDR3 nucleotides are TGTGCCAGCAGCTTAGTAGGATTTCAGGGAAGCTACACCTTC. This sequence joins TRBV7-6 and TRBJ1-2, with D tentatively TRBD1 (5 bases). The germline V gene has CDR1 SGHVS and CDR2 FNYEAQ. Trimming removed 1 base at V and 9 bases at J, with 15 bases between. This CDR3 region has 14 residues.

At least ten counts were recorded for this clonotype. The rearrangement joins TRBV3-1 to TRBJ2-1; the D gene is possibly TRBD2 (6 bases). Germline V gene lookup returns CDR1 LGHDT and CDR2 YNNKEL (reference sequence). The CDR3 totals 15 residues. V was pared by 4 bases and J by 2 bases, with 12 bases between. The CDR3 DNA sequence: TGTGCCAGCAGCCCCTCCGGGGGAACCTACAATGAGCAGTTCTTC. This translates into CASSPSGGTYNEQFF.

The table lists this clonotype with many counts. The chain combines TRBV20-1 with TRBJ2-1; the D is unclear. Germline CDR1 reads DFQATT; CDR2 reads SNEGSKA (reference sequence). Trimming left V 3 bases short and J 4 bases short, with 16 bases between. The CDR3 is made up of 15 amino acids. Here the CDR3 DNA reads TGCAGTGCTAGTCCCCTGGCAGGTTCATACAATGAGCAGTTCTTC. It specifies CSASPLAGSYNEQFF.

This clonotype was recorded at least ten times. Here the CDR3 reads CSVERPGANVLTF. The CDR3 nucleotides are TGCAGCGTTGAGAGGCCTGGGGCCAACGTCCTGACTTTC. The chain couples TRBV29-1 to TRBJ2-6; no firm D call. The CDR3 has 13 residues. Germline V gives CDR1 SQVTM, CDR2 ANQGSEA. V was trimmed by 3 bases and J by 2 bases, leaving 5 bases between them.

This clonotype was found many times. This chain uses TRBV6-5 with TRBJ2-2; a weak D match, TRBD1 (6 bases). Per germline, CDR1 MNHEY and CDR2 SVGAGI. The length of the CDR3 is 14 residues. V lost 2 bases to trimming and J lost 6 bases, with 10 bases between them. Here the CDR3 DNA reads TGTGCCAGCAGTTACGGCTCAGGGGCCGGGGAGCTGTTTTTT. Protein sequence: CASSYGSGAGELFF.

This clonotype was recorded many times. This chain joins TRBV20-1 and TRBJ2-3, with D perhaps being TRBD1 or TRBD2 (5 bases each). Looked up from germline, CDR1 is DFQATT and CDR2 is SNEGSKA (reference sequence). V was shortened by 5 bases and J by 2 bases, with 17 bases between the two germline ends. The CDR3 sequence is 15 residues long. The CDR3 bases are TGCAGTGCTGCCCGCCTCGGGGACCTCACAGATACGCAGTATTTT. It codes for CSAARLGDLTDTQYF.

The table lists this clonotype with many counts. The chain links TRBV7-8 to TRBJ1-2; D ambiguous. Germline CDR1 reads SGHVS; CDR2 reads FQNEAQ. V lost 5 bases and J lost 1, with 11 bases in between. This CDR3 comprises 14 residues. CDR3: CASSPRPDNYGYTF. The CDR3 DNA sequence: TGTGCCAGCAGCCCACGTCCGGATAACTATGGCTACACCTTC.

This clonotype was observed at least ten times. The chain joins TRBV6-5 to TRBJ1-2; D not resolved. V was trimmed by 6 bases and J by 4 bases, leaving 18 bases between them. Germline CDR1 reads MNHEY; CDR2 reads SVGAGI. This CDR3 comprises 15 residues. In nucleotides, the CDR3 is TGTGCCAGCAGCCCCTTTCAGCCCCTGGGCTATGGCTACACCTTC. This encodes CASSPFQPLGYGYTF.

This clonotype appeared many times. The chain links TRBV7-9 to TRBJ1-2; D possibly corresponds to TRBD1 (6 bases). This CDR3 has 14 residues. Per the germline V gene, CDR1 is SEHNR and CDR2 is FQNEAQ (reference sequence). V gave up 2 bases and J gave up 9 bases, with 16 bases separating them. The CDR3 loop is CASSLPGAVSSYTF. CDR3 coding DNA: TGTGCCAGCAGCTTACCGGGGGCCGTGTCTAGCTACACCTTC.

This clonotype was seen at least ten times. This chain uses TRBV28 with TRBJ2-5; no clear D gene. The CDR3 covers 13 residues. Germline V CDR1 and CDR2: MDHEN, SYDVKM. V was shortened by 4 bases and J by 4 bases, with 10 bases between the two germline ends. The CDR3 DNA reads as TGTGCCAGCAGTTCTCCCCCCACAGAGACCCAGTACTTC. This codes for CASSSPPTETQYF.

V usage is TRBV6-5 and J usage is TRBJ2-1; D possibly uses TRBD1 or TRBD2 (5 bases each). This CDR3 has 14 amino acids. Germline CDR1 reads MNHEY; CDR2 reads SVGAGI. Trimming removed 7 bases from V and 7 bases from J, with 17 bases in between. CDR3 sequence: CASTLRGARNEQFF. Here the CDR3 DNA reads TGTGCCAGCACCCTCCGAGGGGCGAGGAATGAGCAGTTCTTC.

This clonotype was observed many times. The J gene is TRBJ1-2, the V gene TRBV5-4, with D uncertain. Germline V gene lookup returns CDR1 SGHNT and CDR2 YYREEE (reference sequence). CDR3 length: 13 amino acids. The germline V and J ends were trimmed by 3 bases and 0 bases, with 6 bases remaining between them. CDR3 nucleotides: TGTGCCAGCAGCTACGAAGCTAACTATGGCTACACCTTC. As protein: CASSYEANYGYTF. Full variable domain (rest looked up from reference TRBV5-4 and TRBJ1-2): ETGVTQSPTHLIKTRGQQVTLRCSSQSGHNTVSWYQQALGQGPQFIFQYYREEENGRGNFPPRFSGLQFPNYSSELNVNALELDDSALYLCASSYEANYGYTFGSGTRLTVV.

There are many counts of this clonotype. This chain joins TRBV5-1 and TRBJ2-7, with 12 bases fitting TRBD2. From germline, CDR1 is SGHRS and CDR2 YFSETQ. The CDR3 extends over 15 amino acids. V lost 0 bases, J lost 3 bases, and 1 base stayed unmatched. The CDR3 reads CASSLGLAGDYEQYF. The DNA of the CDR3 is TGCGCCAGCAGCTTGGGACTAGCGGGGGACTACGAGCAGTACTTC.

This clonotype was counted many times. V and J are TRBV6-1 and TRBJ1-1; maybe TRBD1 (5 bases). Germline V gene data show CDR1 as MNHNS and CDR2 as SASEGT. This CDR3 contains 14 residues. Trimming took 6 bases from V and 4 from J, leaving 15 bases between them. The CDR3 spells CASRPTADGTEAFF. The DNA for the CDR3 is TGTGCCAGCAGGCCGACAGCTGACGGCACTGAAGCTTTCTTT.

This clonotype was recorded at least ten times. V and J are TRBV5-1 and TRBJ1-1, with D possibly TRBD1 on 5 matching bases. The CDR3 spans 15 residues. V lost 0 bases and J lost 0, with 9 bases in between. From germline, CDR1 is SGHRS and CDR2 YFSETQ. The CDR3 nucleotides read TGCGCCAGCAGCTTGGTTCCAGGGTTGAACACTGAAGCTTTCTTT. Its translation: CASSLVPGLNTEAFF.

The chain is built from TRBV7-9 and TRBJ1-5; TRBD1 agrees at 9 bases. J gave up 1 base and V 4 bases, and 2 bases lay outside the gene matches. This CDR3 is 15 amino acids long. Germline V gives CDR1 SEHNR, CDR2 FQNEAQ (reference sequence). The CDR3 protein is CASSSQGASNQPQHF. CDR3 in DNA: TGTGCCAGCAGCTCACAGGGGGCAAGCAATCAGCCCCAGCATTTT.

This clonotype has a count of ten or more. The chain recombines TRBV5-1 with TRBJ2-7; the match to TRBD2 covers 8 bases. The CDR3 is made up of 14 amino acids. The germline CDR1 and CDR2 sequences are SGHRS and YFSETQ. The J segment lost 6 bases and the V segment lost 0 bases, leaving 5 bases of the junction unmatched. CDR3 region: CASSLGRGGPEQYF. CDR3 nucleotide sequence: TGCGCCAGCAGCTTGGGTCGGGGGGGCCCCGAGCAGTACTTC.

At least ten counts were recorded for this clonotype. This chain links TRBV14 with TRBJ1-2, with D perhaps TRBD1 (6 bases). Deletions cut 1 base from V and 7 bases from J, with 16 bases between. Germline CDR1 and CDR2: SGHDN and FVKESK. The CDR3 consists of 15 residues. CDR3 in amino acids: CASSQALQGSGGYTF. In DNA, the CDR3 is TGTGCCAGCAGCCAAGCGCTACAGGGTTCGGGTGGCTACACCTTC.

This clonotype was observed at least ten times. The rearrangement uses TRBV9 and TRBJ2-7, with TRBD1 matching 7 bases. Germline loops: CDR1 SGDLS, CDR2 YYNGEE. The CDR3 is 14 residues long. The V segment lost 0 bases and the J segment 2 bases; nucleotides outside the gene matches: 2. The CDR3 sequence is CASSVGQGAYEQYF. CDR3 sequence (DNA): TGTGCCAGCAGCGTAGGGCAGGGGGCCTACGAGCAGTACTTC.

In its sample, this clonotype was seen many times. The chain couples TRBV5-1 to TRBJ2-6; 10 bases match TRBD2. The CDR3 spans 18 residues. The V segment lost 4 bases and the J segment 0 bases; nucleotides outside the gene matches: 7. CDR1 is SGHRS and CDR2 is YFSETQ in the germline V gene. The CDR3, as DNA: TGCGCCAGCAGCGTAGCGGGGGGTCCTCTCTCTGGGGCCAACGTCCTGACTTTC. Its protein product is CASSVAGGPLSGANVLTF. Full variable domain (rest looked up from reference TRBV5-1 and TRBJ2-6): KAGVTQTPRYLIKTRGQQVTLSCSPISGHRSVSWYQQTPGQGLQFLFEYFSETQRNKGNFPGRFSGRQFSNSRSEMNVSTLELGDSALYLCASSVAGGPLSGANVLTFGAGSRLTVL.

This clonotype appeared many times. V gene TRBV5-1 combines with J gene TRBJ1-1, with 7 bases identical to TRBD1. Germline lookup yields CDR1 SGHRS and CDR2 YFSETQ. V shed 2 bases and J 5 bases; nucleotides not matched to a gene: 6. The CDR3 runs to 14 residues. In DNA, the CDR3 is TGCGCCAGCAGCTTCCGACAGGGAGGAACTGAAGCTTTCTTT. It specifies CASSFRQGGTEAFF.

This clonotype appeared many times. The V call is TRBV9, the J call TRBJ2-3; unclear D gene. CDR3 length: 12 amino acids. Trimming took off 3 bases at V and 2 bases at J, with 4 bases between the two ends. In germline, CDR1 is SGDLS, CDR2 YYNGEE. The CDR3 bases are TGTGCCAGCAGCGGCAACACAGATACGCAGTATTTT. Translated, it gives CASSGNTDTQYF.